This T cell receptor beta chain was recovered during a study of early T cells in non-severe SARS-CoV-2 infection. This clonotype was seen a few times. TCRdb itself ran the 5' RACE reads through MiXCR, one entry per CDR3 protein. The data contain about 76,000 distinct CDR3 sequences, about 16% of them singletons. The trim removed 4 bases at V and 0 bases at J, leaving 11 bases unmatched. Germline CDR1 SGHDN, CDR2 FVKESK. This CDR3 is built from 19 residues. Material for sequencing was whole blood. This clonotype originated in an adult who was a healthcare worker with PCR-confirmed SARS-CoV-2 infection or an uninfected control (not recorded which). The chain couples TRBV14 to TRBJ2-1; 11 bases agree with TRBD1. CDR3 in DNA: TGTGCCAGCAGCCTCATCGGGACAGGGGGGAGGCTCTCCTACAATGAGCAGTTCTTC. The encoded protein is CASSLIGTGGRLSYNEQFF.